One and the same sample provided the 16 T cell receptor beta chains below, sequenced in a study of cytomegalovirus exposure and HLA in healthy donors. 60 Vbeta and 13 Jbeta primers were used in PCR. Sequenced by immunoSEQ multiplex PCR; TCRdb stores in-frame clones only, minus some. The sample carries about 180,000 clones, more than 70% recorded once. The sample comprised PBMCs. These receptors were collected from a girl aged 5-17 years in good health and CMV-seropositive.

This chain uses TRBV4-2 with TRBJ1-2; possible D gene TRBD1, 6 bases. V lost 3 bases and J lost 10, with 12 bases in between. The CDR3 has 12 residues. CDR1 and CDR2 from the germline V gene are LGHNA and YNFKEQ. The CDR3 loop reads CASSQNRDYYTF. The CDR3 nucleotides read TGTGCCAGCAGCCAGAACAGGGACTACTACACCTTC.

CDR3 region: CASSRGTVLSYEQYF. CDR3 DNA: TGTGCCAGCAGTAGAGGGACAGTCCTCTCCTACGAGCAGTACTTC. V usage is TRBV28 and J usage is TRBJ2-7, with 7 bases lining up with TRBD1. V shed 5 bases, J shed 0 bases, and the junction held 7 bases outside the gene matches. The CDR3 consists of 15 residues. Germline V gene sequence: CDR1 MDHEN, CDR2 SYDVKM.

This rearrangement joins TRBV10-3 to TRBJ1-5; tentatively, D is TRBD1 (5 bases). V lost 4 bases and J 4 bases, leaving 14 bases between the germline ends. The germline CDR1 and CDR2 sequences are ENHRY and SYGVKD. This CDR3 is 15 amino acids long. CDR3 region: CAISASGLQNQPQHF. CDR3 sequence (DNA): TGTGCCATCAGTGCATCGGGACTTCAAAATCAGCCCCAGCATTTT.

This chain's CDR3 is CASTRLADGQFF. CDR3 bases: TGTGCCAGCACGAGGTTGGCGGATGGGCAGTTCTTC. The V gene is TRBV18, the J gene TRBJ2-1; D unresolved. V was pared by 8 bases and J by 12 bases, with 17 bases between. Germline CDR1 and CDR2: KGHSH and LQKENI. The CDR3 length is 12 residues.

This chain uses TRBV5-1 with TRBJ2-7; 13 bases are shared with TRBD2. The germline CDR1 and CDR2 sequences are SGHRS and YFSETQ. The V and J ends lost 5 bases and 6 bases, in that order; junction bases with no gene match: 8. The CDR3 spans 15 residues. Here the CDR3 reads CASRGLAGQAGEQYF. CDR3 nucleotides: TGCGCCAGCAGGGGACTAGCGGGACAGGCCGGCGAGCAGTACTTC.

In its sample, this clone was seen once. The V gene is TRBV27, the J gene TRBJ2-1; 8 positions agree with TRBD1. CDR1 MNHEY and CDR2 SMNVEV come from the germline V gene (reference sequence). The CDR3 extends over 13 amino acids. With V trimmed by 4 bases and J by 15 bases, 11 bases remained unmatched. The CDR3 protein is CASSSGPGTGAFF. The CDR3 DNA reads TGTGCCAGCAGTTCCGGGCCCGGGACAGGCGCGTTCTTC.

The gene calls are TRBV2 and TRBJ1-6, with D perhaps TRBD1 (5 bases). The CDR3 extends over 15 amino acids. Germline CDR1 and CDR2: SNHLY and FYNNEI. The V gene lost 6 bases and the J gene lost 5 bases, with 14 bases spanning the gap. The CDR3 nucleotides are TGTGCCAGCAGGTGGGGGGAATCAAATAATTCACCCCTCCACTTT. This codes for CASRWGESNNSPLHF.

This clone was counted only a few times. This chain connects TRBV6-5 to TRBJ2-2; weak D call: TRBD2 (7 bases). The CDR3 has 16 amino acids. The V end was cut by 2 bases, the J end by 2 bases, with 12 bases between. CDR1 and CDR2 from the germline V gene are MNHEY and SVGAGI. CDR3 nucleotide sequence: TGTGCCAGCAGTTACGCGGGGGCCTCTAACACCGGGGAGCTGTTTTTT. As protein: CASSYAGASNTGELFF.

CDR3 sequence (DNA): TGTGCCAGTAGACTGACAGGGGGAAGCAATCAGCCCCAGCATTTT. Amino acids: CASRLTGGSNQPQHF. The chain carries TRBV19 and TRBJ1-5, with TRBD1 matching 9 bases. The trim removed 6 bases at V and 1 base at J, leaving 4 bases unmatched. The CDR3 runs 15 residues. Looked up from germline, CDR1 is LNHDA and CDR2 is SQIVND (reference sequence).

The J gene is TRBJ2-7, the V gene TRBV5-6; D remains unclear. Per the germline V gene, CDR1 is SGHDT and CDR2 is YYEEEE. The germline V and J ends were trimmed by 3 bases and 0 bases, with 4 bases remaining between them. The CDR3 is 12 amino acids. The CDR3 here is CASSSSSYEQYF. In DNA form, the CDR3 reads TGTGCCAGCAGCTCGTCCTCCTACGAGCAGTACTTC.

The chain carries TRBV7-3 and TRBJ2-1; 8 nucleotides line up with TRBD1. The CDR3 runs to 15 residues. V was clipped by 3 bases and J by 3 bases; unmatched bases: 4. Germline values: CDR1 SGHTA, CDR2 FQGTGA. The CDR3 sequence: CASSFDRGNYNEQFF. The CDR3 DNA sequence: TGTGCCAGCAGCTTTGACAGGGGAAACTACAATGAGCAGTTCTTC. The full variable domain, its missing parts supplied by reference TRBV7-3 and TRBJ2-1, is GAGVSQTPSNKVTEKGKYVELRCDPISGHTALYWYRQSLGQGPEFLIYFQGTGAADDSGLPNDRFFAVRPEGSVSTLKIQRTERGDSAVYLCASSFDRGNYNEQFFGPGTRLTVL.

Only a few counts were recorded for this clone. This chain links TRBV7-3 with TRBJ1-1, with D maybe TRBD1 (6 bases). This CDR3 spans 13 amino acids. Per the germline V gene, CDR1 is SGHTA and CDR2 is FQGTGA. V was pared by 5 bases and J by 3 bases, with 10 bases between. CDR3 loop: CASSPTGDTEAFF. CDR3 nucleotides: TGTGCCAGCAGCCCGACAGGAGACACTGAAGCTTTCTTT.

The chain couples TRBV7-9 to TRBJ2-5; 11 nucleotides match TRBD2. CDR1 SEHNR and CDR2 FQNEAQ come from the germline V gene (reference sequence). With 5 bases clipped from V and 5 bases from J, the junction kept 7 bases outside the gene matches. This CDR3 region has 15 residues. CDR3 DNA sequence: TGTGCCAGCAGCCTCGCACTAGCGGGAGTTGAGACCCAGTACTTC. This gives the protein CASSLALAGVETQYF.

CDR3 in DNA: TGTGCCAGCAGCTTGGGACTAGCGGGAGGGGGGGATACGCAGTATTTT. As protein: CASSLGLAGGGDTQYF. The V gene is TRBV7-2, the J gene TRBJ2-3, with 16 bases lining up with TRBD2. V was pared by 3 bases and J by 6 bases, with 3 bases of the junction left unmatched. Germline V gene data show CDR1 as SGHTA and CDR2 as FQGNSA. The CDR3 contains 16 residues.

The CDR3 region has the DNA TGTGCCAGCTCACCTCCACAACAGGGGAGAGCTTTCTTT. Translation: CASSPPQQGRAFF. This chain joins TRBV18 and TRBJ1-1; 7 bases are a match to TRBD1. The CDR3 is made up of 13 amino acids. The V gene's germline CDR1 is KGHSH and CDR2 LQKENI. The V and J ends lost 3 bases and 10 bases, in that order; junction bases with no gene match: 8. The variable domain in full, with the rest retrieved from reference TRBV18 and TRBJ1-1, is NAGVMQNPRHLVRRRGQEARLRCSPMKGHSHVYWYRQLPEEGLKFMVYLQKENIIDESGMPKERFSAEFPKEGPSILRIQQVVRGDSAAYFCASSPPQQGRAFFGQGTRLTVV.

The chain recombines TRBV5-1 with TRBJ2-5; 7 bases match TRBD1. The germline V gene has CDR1 SGHRS and CDR2 YFSETQ. Losses at the gene ends were 7 bases for V and 4 bases for J; bases not matched to a gene: 7. CDR3 length equals 13 residues. The CDR3 reads CASFQGDGETQYF. The CDR3 coding sequence is TGCGCCAGCTTCCAGGGGGACGGAGAGACCCAGTACTTC.